The 20 T cell receptor beta chains presented below share a single source sample, sequenced in a study of CD8 T cells in Susac syndrome. cDNA came from approximately 0.5 to 1 ug RNA primed by random hexamers. TCRdb reanalysed the immunoSEQ multiplex PCR reads using MiXCR and keeps one entry per CDR3 protein. The sample shows 250,000 to 300,000 distinct CDR3 sequences, approximately 90% of them seen only once. The specimen was CD8+ T cells from PBMCs. Every receptor here comes from a human donor with multiple sclerosis.

This clonotype has just one count. The chain recombines TRBV4-3 with TRBJ2-5, with a tentative D call TRBD2 (6 bases). This CDR3 is 17 amino acids long. Deletions cut 1 base from V and 3 bases from J, with 18 bases between. Germline V gene lookup returns CDR1 LGHNA and CDR2 YSLEER. The CDR3 DNA reads as TGCGCCAGCAGCCAAGGGCTCGCGGGACGGAACAAAGAGACCCAGTACTTC. Its translation is CASSQGLAGRNKETQYF.

The count of this clonotype is one. The chain carries TRBV29-1 and TRBJ1-2; 9 nucleotides agree with TRBD1. The CDR3 spans 13 residues. J lost 2 bases, V lost 6 bases, and 4 bases had no gene match. Germline CDR1 is SQVTM and CDR2 is ANQGSEA. The CDR3 DNA reads TGCAGCGTCCTGGGACAGGGCAACTATGGCTACACCTTC. Translating it yields CSVLGQGNYGYTF. Variable domain in full (rest from reference TRBV29-1 and TRBJ1-2): SAVISQKPSRDICQRGTSLTIQCQVDSQVTMMFWYRQQPGQSLTLIATANQGSEATYESGFVIDKFPISRPNLTFSTLTVSNMSPEDSSIYLCSVLGQGNYGYTFGSGTRLTVV.

This chain links TRBV11-2 with TRBJ2-7; 7 nucleotides match TRBD2. The CDR3 has 14 amino acids. Unmatched junction bases numbered 7, after V lost 5 bases and J lost 3 bases. Germline V gives CDR1 SGHAT, CDR2 FQNNGV. The CDR3 region is CASSILSGVYEQYF. For the CDR3, the DNA is TGTGCCAGCAGCATATTAAGCGGGGTCTACGAGCAGTACTTC.

The rearrangement uses TRBV21-1 and TRBJ2-7; TRBD1 is taken as the D call from the table, unchecked against the DNA. TRBV21-1 is labeled a pseudogene. The CDR3 has 15 residues. CDR3 DNA: TGTGCCAGCAGCAAAGAAGGACAGGGATCCTACGAGCAGTACTTC. It yields the protein CASSKEGQGSYEQYF.

The chain is built from TRBV29-1 and TRBJ2-2; possible D gene TRBD1, 6 bases. With 1 base removed from V and 6 bases from J, the gap between germline ends came to 18 bases. CDR1 is SQVTM, CDR2 ANQGSEA, per germline. CDR3 length: 16 amino acids. DNA of the CDR3: TGCAGCGTTGAAGTCGTCACAGGGATGGCAGCCGGGGAGCTGTTTTTT. Its protein product is CSVEVVTGMAAGELFF.

The rearrangement uses TRBV6-6 and TRBJ2-6; D is unresolved. Germline-derived CDR1 and CDR2 are MNHNY and SVGAGI (reference sequence). This CDR3 is built from 16 residues. V lost 5 bases and J lost 0, with 11 bases in between. The CDR3 sequence: CASSPPANSGANVLTF. The DNA for the CDR3 is TGTGCCAGCAGTCCCCCTGCGAACTCTGGGGCCAACGTCCTGACTTTC.

The chain uses TRBV29-1 and TRBJ1-3, with TRBD1 matching 8 bases. The V segment lost 0 bases and the J segment 2 bases; nucleotides outside the gene matches: 0. Germline V gene data show CDR1 as SQVTM and CDR2 as ANQGSEA. This CDR3 comprises 14 residues. The CDR3 DNA is TGCAGCGTTGAAGAGGACAGGGCTGGAAACACCATATATTTT. This encodes CSVEEDRAGNTIYF.

V gene TRBV28 combines with J gene TRBJ2-2, with unresolved D. Germline V gene data show CDR1 as MDHEN and CDR2 as SYDVKM. The germline V and J ends were trimmed by 5 bases and 6 bases, with 10 bases remaining between them. The length of the CDR3 is 13 residues. The CDR3 DNA reads TGTGCCAGCAGTCAAAGGACGGCCGGGGAGCTGTTTTTT. Translation: CASSQRTAGELFF. Full variable domain (remainder filled in from reference TRBV28 and TRBJ2-2): DVKVTQSSRYLVKRTGEKVFLECVQDMDHENMFWYRQDPGLGLRLIYFSYDVKMKEKGDIPEGYSVSREKKERFSLILESASTNQTSMYLCASSQRTAGELFFGEGSRLTVL.

The chain carries TRBV5-1 and TRBJ2-3, with TRBD1 matching over 7 bases. Per germline, CDR1 SGHRS and CDR2 YFSETQ. The CDR3 loop spans 15 amino acids. V dropped 3 bases and J dropped 2; count of bases not matched to a gene: 6. CDR3 bases: TGCGCCAGCAGCTCGACAGGGTTTCTCACAGATACGCAGTATTTT. Its protein is CASSSTGFLTDTQYF.

CDR3 in amino acids: CASSPTGGLSYEQYF. The DNA for the CDR3 is TGTGCCAGCAGTCCCACTGGGGGGCTCTCCTACGAGCAGTACTTC. The V call is TRBV27, the J call TRBJ2-7; possibly TRBD1 or TRBD2 for D (6 bases each). CDR3 length: 15 amino acids. Trimming cost V 5 bases and J 0 bases, with 14 bases left between them. Germline V gene sequence: CDR1 MNHEY, CDR2 SMNVEV (reference sequence).

This rearrangement joins TRBV27 to TRBJ2-2; D might be TRBD2 (6 bases). Trimming removed 2 bases from V and 7 bases from J, with 17 bases in between. The CDR3 runs to 16 residues. The germline CDR1 and CDR2 sequences are MNHEY and SMNVEV (reference sequence). In DNA form, the CDR3 reads TGTGCCAGCAGTTTAATCGGCTTCGGGGGAATCGGGGAGCTGTTTTTT. This encodes CASSLIGFGGIGELFF.

The chain couples TRBV2 to TRBJ2-3, with TRBD2 identical over 12 bases. CDR3 size: 16 residues. Germline-derived CDR1 and CDR2 are SNHLY and FYNNEI. J was trimmed by 0 bases and V by 7 bases; bases with no gene match: 5. CDR3 sequence: CASNLAGGLSTDTQYF. The CDR3 coding sequence is TGTGCCAGCAACCTAGCGGGGGGGCTAAGCACAGATACGCAGTATTTT.

The chain recombines TRBV29-1 with TRBJ2-7; possibly TRBD2 for D (5 bases). The length of the CDR3 is 12 residues. Germline V gives CDR1 SQVTM, CDR2 ANQGSEA. V dropped 6 bases and J dropped 3 bases, with 12 bases sitting between them. For the CDR3, the DNA is TGCAGCGTCTCCCTAGGAGGCTACGAGCAGTACTTC. This gives the protein CSVSLGGYEQYF.

The rearrangement uses TRBV14 and TRBJ2-3; no clear D gene. In germline, CDR1 is SGHDN, CDR2 FVKESK. CDR3 length: 14 amino acids. V was trimmed by 0 bases and J by 3 bases, leaving 7 bases between them. CDR3 sequence: CASSQEKSTDTQYF. The CDR3 nucleotides read TGTGCCAGCAGCCAAGAGAAGTCAACAGATACGCAGTATTTT.

This clonotype was seen only a few times. The rearrangement uses TRBV15 and TRBJ2-5; maybe TRBD1 (5 bases). The CDR3 loop spans 12 amino acids. Germline V gene sequence: CDR1 LNHNV, CDR2 YYDKDF (reference sequence). Between the trimmed V and J ends, which lost 6 bases and 2 bases, there was a span of 7 bases. CDR3 sequence reads: CATRQGQETQYF. The CDR3 region has the DNA TGTGCCACCAGGCAGGGTCAAGAGACCCAGTACTTC.

V usage is TRBV29-1 and J usage is TRBJ2-3; 12 nucleotides align to TRBD2. CDR1 is SQVTM, CDR2 ANQGSEA, per germline. The CDR3 is made up of 14 amino acids. After removal of 8 bases from V and 2 bases from J, the junction contained 5 bases not matched to a gene. The CDR3 bases are TGCAGCAATGGACTAGCGGGAAACACAGATACGCAGTATTTT. This gives the protein CSNGLAGNTDTQYF.

This clonotype was detected only a few times. The V call is TRBV6-2 or TRBV6-3, the J call TRBJ2-7; 8 bases agree with TRBD2. The CDR3 runs to 15 residues. V trimming: 3 bases; J trimming: 3 bases; junction bases outside the gene matches: 7. In germline, CDR1 is MNHEY, CDR2 SVGEGT. The CDR3 DNA reads TGTGCCAGCAGTTATAAGGCGGGAGGAGGCTACGAGCAGTACTTC. Translated: CASSYKAGGGYEQYF.

This chain links TRBV12-3 or TRBV12-4 with TRBJ1-2; D call uncertain. Trimming pared 6 bases from V and 1 base from J, leaving 18 bases between. The CDR3 spans 16 residues. CDR3 loop: CASRAHPWTDNYGYTF. CDR3 coding DNA: TGTGCCAGCAGGGCACATCCCTGGACCGATAACTATGGCTACACCTTC.

This clonotype was detected only a few times. The chain uses TRBV6-1 and TRBJ2-7; the match to TRBD1 covers 7 bases. CDR1 is MNHNS and CDR2 is SASEGT in the germline V gene. This CDR3 is 16 amino acids long. V lost 7 bases and J lost 4; bases outside the gene matches: 16. DNA for the CDR3: TGTGCCAGCAAACGGGGATCGGACAGGCCAGCTTACGAGCAGTACTTC. Its protein product is CASKRGSDRPAYEQYF.

V usage is TRBV15 and J usage is TRBJ2-3; maybe TRBD1 (6 bases). Germline CDR1 reads LNHNV; CDR2 reads YYDKDF (reference sequence). This CDR3 has 12 residues. The V end lost 8 bases, the J end lost 11 bases, and 17 bases lay between the germline ends. This CDR3 is CATGPRPGVQYF. CDR3 DNA sequence: TGTGCCACCGGACCCAGGCCAGGGGTGCAGTATTTT. Combining the CDR3 with reference TRBV15 and TRBJ2-3 gives the whole variable domain DAMVIQNPRYQVTQFGKPVTLSCSQTLNHNVMYWYQQKSSQAPKLLFHYYDKDFNNEADTPDNFQSRRPNTSFCFLDIRSPGLGDTAMYLCATGPRPGVQYFGPGTRLTVL.